This T cell receptor beta chain was observed in a study of T-cell reconstitution after alpha-beta-depleted transplantation in children. In its sample, this clonotype was seen a few times. The TCRbeta library incorporated unique molecular identifiers. Using its own MiXCR run on the PCR reads, TCRdb lists one record per CDR3 protein. The table has about 580,000 distinct CDR3 sequences, around 23% seen once. The CDR3 runs 19 residues. Germline loops: CDR1 MNHNY, CDR2 SVGAGI (reference sequence). V dropped 2 bases and J dropped 0; count of bases not matched to a gene: 10. The source material was PBMCs, mostly from graft donor cells, sampled 360 days after TCRalphabeta/CD19-depleted stem cell transplant. The receptor was derived from a boy less than two years old who had a stem cell transplant for acute myeloid leukemia, so the T cells may come from the graft donor. This chain joins TRBV6-6 and TRBJ2-1; TRBD2 aligns across 10 bases. CDR3 coding DNA: TGTGCCAGCAGTTACGATCCTAGCGGGGGCCCCAGCTCCTACAATGAGCAGTTCTTC. Its protein product is CASSYDPSGGPSSYNEQFF.